These 8 T cell receptor beta chains originate from one sample sequenced in a study of T-cell reconstitution after alpha-beta-depleted transplantation in children. Preparing the TCRbeta library involved the use of unique molecular identifiers. One entry per CDR3 protein, called by TCRdb with MiXCR from the PCR reads. The data contain about 980,000 distinct CDR3 sequences, roughly 29% of them singletons. The sequenced sample was PBMCs, mostly from graft donor cells, obtained 360 days after TCRalphabeta/CD19-depleted stem cell transplant. The source is a boy under three years old who had a stem cell transplant for SCID, so the T cells may come from the graft donor.

The chain carries TRBV20-1 and TRBJ1-6; tentatively, D is TRBD1 (5 bases). CDR1 and CDR2 (germline): DFQATT, SNEGSKA (reference sequence). This CDR3 has 12 residues. V shed 5 bases and J shed 9 bases, with 11 bases lying between them. The CDR3 DNA reads as TGCAGTGCTGGGGGACGAAGTTCACCCCTCCACTTT. Translated, it gives CSAGGRSSPLHF.

V usage is TRBV7-2 and J usage is TRBJ2-1; D gene uncertain. The V end lost 5 bases, the J end lost 15 bases, and 17 bases lay between the germline ends. The CDR3 consists of 12 residues. Looked up from germline, CDR1 is SGHTA and CDR2 is FQGNSA. In nucleotides, the CDR3 is TGTGCCAGCAGCCCAACTGTGGGTAGGGCGTTCTTC. It is translated as CASSPTVGRAFF.

In this sample, this clonotype turned up a few times. J is TRBJ1-1 and V is TRBV12-3 or TRBV12-4, with a weak D call TRBD1 (5 bases). This CDR3 comprises 14 residues. Trimming shortened V by 4 bases and J by 2 bases, and 11 bases separated the two germline ends. The CDR3 reads CASSWDGENTEAFF. As DNA, the CDR3 is TGTGCCAGCAGTTGGGACGGGGAAAACACTGAAGCTTTCTTT.

The V gene is TRBV7-9, the J gene TRBJ2-3; D might be TRBD1 or TRBD2, each matching 5 bases. CDR1 and CDR2 from the germline V gene are SEHNR and FQNEAQ (reference sequence). Trimming took 8 bases from V and 6 from J, leaving 15 bases between them. The CDR3 extends over 13 amino acids. The chain's CDR3 is CASRDLRGDTQYF. CDR3 coding DNA: TGTGCCAGCCGGGACCTAAGAGGGGATACGCAGTATTTT.

This rearrangement joins TRBV28 to TRBJ2-7, with 8 bases that match TRBD1. The CDR3 has 15 amino acids. After removal of 3 bases from V and 4 bases from J, the junction contained 8 bases not matched to a gene. From germline, CDR1 is MDHEN and CDR2 SYDVKM. CDR3 region: CASSFIPGDRYEQYF. The CDR3 DNA is TGTGCCAGCAGTTTCATCCCAGGGGACAGGTACGAGCAGTACTTC.

This clonotype was counted between two and nine times. V usage is TRBV5-8 and J usage is TRBJ2-7; D assignment may be TRBD1 or TRBD2 (5 bases each). The CDR3 length is 14 residues. CDR1 is SGHTS and CDR2 is YDEGEE in the germline V gene. V dropped 4 bases and J dropped 6 bases, with 17 bases sitting between them. This chain's CDR3 is CASSRDAILAEQYF. In nucleotides, the CDR3 is TGTGCCAGCAGCCGGGACGCCATCTTGGCCGAGCAGTACTTC.

The rearrangement links TRBV6-6 to TRBJ2-7; D gene ambiguous. The V gene lost 2 bases and the J gene lost 4 bases, with 9 bases spanning the gap. Germline loops: CDR1 MNHNY, CDR2 SVGAGI (reference sequence). The CDR3 is 13 amino acids. Written as DNA, the CDR3 is TGTGCCAGCAGTTACGAGATGCGATACGAGCAGTACTTC. Translation: CASSYEMRYEQYF.

This rearrangement joins TRBV18 to TRBJ2-6; D gene uncertain. Looked up from germline, CDR1 is KGHSH and CDR2 is LQKENI. The ends were cut back, 6 bases at V and 0 bases at J, with 12 bases in the middle. The CDR3 contains 16 residues. Here the CDR3 reads CASSLSPISGANVLTF. For the CDR3, the DNA is TGTGCCAGCTCCCTTAGCCCCATCTCTGGGGCCAACGTCCTGACTTTC.